A single sample is the source of the 24 T cell receptor beta chains below, sequenced in a study of blood T cell repertoires in COVID-19. The protocol was immunoSEQ multiplex PCR, while the TCRdb copy is restricted to in-frame clones and leaves out a portion. The sample has more than 70,000 clones, approximately 86% seen once. Sequenced sample: peripheral blood. These receptors were taken from a man aged 45-60 years with active or convalescent COVID-19.

The rearrangement uses TRBV18 and TRBJ2-7, with TRBD1 matching 11 bases. Looked up from germline, CDR1 is KGHSH and CDR2 is LQKENI. With 0 bases clipped from V and 4 bases from J, the junction kept 8 bases outside the gene matches. The CDR3 spans 17 residues. The CDR3 DNA reads TGTGCCAGCTCACCACCGAGAGGCGGGACAGGGGGGTACGAGCAGTACTTC. Its translation: CASSPPRGGTGGYEQYF.

V gene TRBV9 combines with J gene TRBJ1-3, with D uncertain. CDR3 length: 14 residues. V gave up 4 bases and J gave up 3 bases, with 11 bases separating them. The germline CDR1 and CDR2 sequences are SGDLS and YYNGEE. The DNA of the CDR3 is TGTGCCAGCAGCTTCGAGAGGGTTGGAAACACCATATATTTT. Protein sequence: CASSFERVGNTIYF.

This sequence joins TRBV27 and TRBJ1-2; D may be TRBD1 (6 bases). Germline V gene data show CDR1 as MNHEY and CDR2 as SMNVEV (reference sequence). This CDR3 has 14 residues. V lost 1 base and J lost 7, with 13 bases in between. The DNA for the CDR3 is TGTGCCAGCAGTTTATATCGGGACACCCCTGGCTACACCTTC. Protein sequence: CASSLYRDTPGYTF.

The CDR3 DNA is TGTGCCATCAGGGGACAGGGGACAACTAATGAAAAACTGTTTTTT. Protein sequence: CAIRGQGTTNEKLFF. V and J are TRBV10-3 and TRBJ1-4; 10 nucleotides line up with TRBD1. Trimming took 6 bases from V and 0 from J; bases not matched to a gene: 1. There are 15 residues in the CDR3. Per the germline V gene, CDR1 is ENHRY and CDR2 is SYGVKD.

The genes are TRBV10-1 and TRBJ1-1; no clear D. Between the trimmed V and J ends, which lost 0 bases and 10 bases, there was a span of 9 bases. Per germline, CDR1 WNHNN and CDR2 SYGVQD (reference sequence). The length of the CDR3 is 12 residues. The CDR3 loop is CASSESSAGAFF. CDR3 bases: TGCGCCAGCAGTGAGTCGTCCGCCGGAGCTTTCTTT.

The rearrangement joins TRBV14 to TRBJ1-2, with unresolved D. The CDR3 has 12 residues. V shed 3 bases and J shed 4 bases, with 6 bases lying between them. CDR1 is SGHDN and CDR2 is FVKESK in the germline V gene. CDR3 sequence reads: CASSQTGYGYTF. DNA of the CDR3: TGTGCCAGCAGCCAGACGGGCTATGGCTACACCTTC.

J is TRBJ1-4 and V is TRBV19; 8 positions match TRBD1. V shed 4 bases, J shed 7 bases, and the junction held 11 bases outside the gene matches. The CDR3 is made up of 16 amino acids. The germline V gene has CDR1 LNHDA and CDR2 SQIVND (reference sequence). CDR3 DNA: TGTGCCAGTAGTACGGGCCTGGACAGGGTTGGTGAAAAACTGTTTTTT. As protein: CASSTGLDRVGEKLFF.

The genes are TRBV7-2 and TRBJ1-2; 7 bases fit TRBD1. The CDR3 contains 12 residues. V shed 1 base and J 8 bases; nucleotides not matched to a gene: 1. Germline loops: CDR1 SGHTA, CDR2 FQGNSA. The CDR3, as DNA: TGTGCCAGCAGCTTAGGACAGGGAGGCTACACCTTC. It codes for CASSLGQGGYTF.

The J gene is TRBJ2-7, the V gene TRBV7-9; D not certain. The CDR3 spans 15 residues. V was shortened by 1 base and J by 1 base, with 11 bases between the two germline ends. Germline CDR1 and CDR2: SEHNR and FQNEAQ (reference sequence). This CDR3 is CASSLGAAVSYEQYF. The CDR3 DNA is TGTGCCAGCAGCTTAGGCGCGGCTGTATCCTACGAGCAGTACTTC.

The chain has TRBV4-2 and TRBJ2-7; 9 bases match TRBD2. The V segment lost 0 bases and the J segment 2 bases; nucleotides outside the gene matches: 2. CDR3 length: 15 amino acids. Germline loops: CDR1 LGHNA, CDR2 YNFKEQ. CDR3 sequence (DNA): TGTGCCAGCAGCCAAGAGCGCGGGGGGGCCTACGAGCAGTACTTC. Protein sequence: CASSQERGGAYEQYF.

This clone is a singleton in its sample. V usage is TRBV24-1 and J usage is TRBJ1-1; 8 nucleotides align to TRBD1. The germline V gene encodes CDR1 KGHDR and CDR2 SFDVKD. The length of the CDR3 is 14 residues. Trimming cost V 10 bases and J 2 bases; bases outside gene matches: 8. The CDR3 region has the DNA TGTGCCACAATAGGACAGGGTAACAACACTGAAGCTTTCTTT. It encodes CATIGQGNNTEAFF.

The chain is built from TRBV7-9 and TRBJ1-1, with 11 bases identical to TRBD1. CDR3 size: 16 residues. V lost 5 bases, J lost 0 bases, and 5 bases stayed unmatched. Looked up from germline, CDR1 is SEHNR and CDR2 is FQNEAQ (reference sequence). The CDR3 nucleotides read TGTGCCAGCAGCCTCCGGACAGGGGGCGTGAACACTGAAGCTTTCTTT. Translating it yields CASSLRTGGVNTEAFF.

This chain uses TRBV18 with TRBJ2-1, with 7 bases identical to TRBD1. V lost 6 bases and J lost 5; bases outside the gene matches: 7. The CDR3 has 14 amino acids. Germline V CDR1 and CDR2: KGHSH, LQKENI. For the CDR3, the DNA is TGTGCCAGCTCTCGACAGGGAACCGACAATGAGCAGTTCTTC. Encoded protein: CASSRQGTDNEQFF. Based on the CDR3 plus reference TRBV18 and TRBJ2-1, the full variable domain is NAGVMQNPRHLVRRRGQEARLRCSPMKGHSHVYWYRQLPEEGLKFMVYLQKENIIDESGMPKERFSAEFPKEGPSILRIQQVVRGDSAAYFCASSRQGTDNEQFFGPGTRLTVL.

The CDR3 DNA follows: TGTGCCAGTAGCGCCGATCGAGGGCCACCAGATACGCAGTATTTT. This encodes CASSADRGPPDTQYF. This chain uses TRBV19 with TRBJ2-3; possibly TRBD2 for D (5 bases). V lost 6 bases to trimming and J lost 4 bases, with 17 bases between them. CDR3 size: 15 residues. The V gene's germline CDR1 is LNHDA and CDR2 SQIVND (reference sequence). Full variable domain (missing parts from reference TRBV19 and TRBJ2-3): DGGITQSPKYLFRKEGQNVTLSCEQNLNHDAMYWYRQDPGQGLRLIYYSQIVNDFQKGDIAEGYSVSREKKESFPLTVTSAQKNPTAFYLCASSADRGPPDTQYFGPGTRLTVL.

For the CDR3, the DNA is TGCAGTGCTAGTGCAGCGGATCGTCTCCAGTACTTC. This encodes CSASAADRLQYF. V gene TRBV20-1 combines with J gene TRBJ2-7, with a weak D call TRBD2 (5 bases). Trimming took 3 bases from V and 10 from J, leaving 16 bases between them. The CDR3 totals 12 residues. Germline V gene sequence: CDR1 DFQATT, CDR2 SNEGSKA (reference sequence).

The genes are TRBV5-1 and TRBJ1-1, with D possibly TRBD1 on 5 matching bases. V was trimmed by 4 bases and J by 4 bases, leaving 14 bases between them. There are 14 residues in the CDR3. CDR1 is SGHRS, CDR2 YFSETQ, per germline. The CDR3 sequence is CASSLRGSGTEAFF. The CDR3 region has the DNA TGCGCCAGCAGCCTTCGGGGGTCCGGCACTGAAGCTTTCTTT.

V usage is TRBV6-2 or TRBV6-3 and J usage is TRBJ1-2; the D gene is possibly TRBD1 (6 bases). V was cut by 5 bases and J by 3 bases, with 7 bases left in between. Germline V gives CDR1 MNHEY, CDR2 SVGEGT. The CDR3 spans 12 residues. CDR3 region: CASSGQHYGYTF. The CDR3 DNA reads TGTGCCAGCAGTGGACAGCACTATGGCTACACCTTC.

V usage is TRBV11-2 and J usage is TRBJ2-5, with 7 bases lining up with TRBD1. The CDR3 consists of 14 residues. Germline CDR1 and CDR2: SGHAT and FQNNGV. Trimming removed 6 bases from V and 4 bases from J; junction bases left unmatched: 8. CDR3 bases: TGTGCCAGCAGTTTTCAAGGGGGCCCAGAGACCCAGTACTTC. This sequence encodes CASSFQGGPETQYF.

The rearrangement uses TRBV16 and TRBJ2-2, with TRBD1 matching over 7 bases. V trimming: 2 bases; J trimming: 4 bases; junction bases outside the gene matches: 1. The germline V gene has CDR1 KGHSY and CDR2 FQNENV. This CDR3 region has 14 residues. The CDR3 nucleotides are TGTGCCAGCAGCCAAGGACAGGCCACCGGGGAGCTGTTTTTT. Amino acid sequence: CASSQGQATGELFF.

The gene calls are TRBV7-9 and TRBJ2-7, with TRBD1 identical over 10 bases. Germline CDR1 SEHNR, CDR2 FQNEAQ (reference sequence). The V segment lost 5 bases and the J segment 5 bases; nucleotides outside the gene matches: 6. CDR3 size: 14 residues. In DNA, the CDR3 is TGTGCCAGCAGCCCGGGACAGGGGAACGACGAGCAGTACTTC. Amino acids: CASSPGQGNDEQYF.

The V gene is TRBV15, the J gene TRBJ2-2, with 7 bases aligning to TRBD2. The CDR3 runs 16 residues. The V gene's germline CDR1 is LNHNV and CDR2 YYDKDF (reference sequence). V shed 2 bases and J 1 base; nucleotides not matched to a gene: 4. This CDR3 is CATSRLAGRNTGELFF. The CDR3 DNA is TGTGCCACCAGCAGATTAGCGGGCCGGAACACCGGGGAGCTGTTTTTT.

The CDR3 region is CASSLRTLNNEQFF. The CDR3 nucleotides are TGTGCCAGCAGCTTAAGGACTCTCAACAATGAGCAGTTCTTC. The rearrangement uses TRBV7-9 and TRBJ2-1; maybe TRBD2 (5 bases). Germline lookup yields CDR1 SEHNR and CDR2 FQNEAQ (reference sequence). V was pared by 2 bases and J by 5 bases, with 10 bases between. This CDR3 comprises 14 residues.

V and J are TRBV29-1 and TRBJ1-2; tentatively, D is TRBD1 (6 bases). This CDR3 is 13 amino acids long. The germline V and J ends were trimmed by 8 bases and 4 bases, with 17 bases remaining between them. The germline gives CDR1 SQVTM, CDR2 ANQGSEA. The CDR3 nucleotides are TGCAGCTCATCGGAAGGGGGAACCTATGGCTACACCTTC. It yields the protein CSSSEGGTYGYTF.

There are a few counts of this clone. V and J are TRBV6-2 or TRBV6-3 and TRBJ2-1; 10 nucleotides align to TRBD2. The CDR3 totals 15 residues. Germline V lookup: CDR1 MNHEY, CDR2 SVGEGT. The V gene end was trimmed by 2 bases and the J gene end by 6 bases; junction bases not matched to a gene: 4. CDR3 amino acids: CASSYGSGGANEQFF. The CDR3 DNA sequence: TGTGCCAGCAGTTACGGGAGCGGGGGGGCCAATGAGCAGTTCTTC.